The present entry profiles one TCR beta chain with its context. V gave up 0 bases and J gave up 2 bases; unmatched junction bases: 9. Germline CDR1 MGHRA, CDR2 YSYEKL. The CDR3 extends over 19 amino acids. Using immunoSEQ multiplex PCR, the repertoire was profiled, and TCRdb retains in-frame clones only, with some absent. The top ten hold 0.77% of the sample, which has about 170,000 clones, about 91% seen once. This sample is drawn from a study of blood T cell repertoires in COVID-19. The V and J genes are TRBV4-1 and TRBJ2-3; 12 nucleotides match TRBD2. Sequenced: PBMCs or T cells enriched from blood (not recorded which). The sequence was collected from a woman aged 18-29 years who had recovered from COVID-19. The CDR3 bases are TGCGCCAGCAGCCAAGAGCCAGCACTAGCGGGAGGCTCCACAGATACGCAGTATTTT. Translating gives CASSQEPALAGGSTDTQYF.